One and the same sample provided the 5 T cell receptor beta chains below, sequenced in a study of T cells after somatic rescue of genetic block. Assay: immunoSEQ multiplex PCR; the TCRdb copy retains only in-frame clones and omits some. The data contain about 9,100 clones, around 74% of them seen just once; the ten biggest clones take up under 25%. The specimen was peripheral blood mononuclear cells (PBMCs). The receptors stem from a boy younger than 18.

The chain is built from TRBV5-1 and TRBJ2-1; TRBD1 matches 10 bases. The CDR3 has 14 amino acids. Per the germline V gene, CDR1 is SGHRS and CDR2 is YFSETQ. V lost 1 base to trimming and J lost 6 bases; unmatched junction nucleotides: 1. CDR3 sequence reads: CASSLRDRGNEQFF. The CDR3, as DNA: TGCGCCAGCAGCTTGCGGGACAGGGGCAATGAGCAGTTCTTC.

This rearrangement joins TRBV7-3 to TRBJ2-1; 10 bases are shared with TRBD1. Trimming at V came to 5 bases and at J to 6 bases, leaving 1 base not matched to a gene. CDR3 size: 13 residues. Per germline, CDR1 SGHTA and CDR2 FQGTGA. This CDR3 reads CASSRTGGNEQFF. The CDR3 region has the DNA TGTGCCAGCAGCCGGACAGGGGGCAATGAGCAGTTCTTC.

CDR3 amino acids: CASKPGPSSYNEQFF. In nucleotides, the CDR3 is TGTGCCAGCAAGCCGGGACCGAGCTCCTACAATGAGCAGTTCTTC. The rearrangement links TRBV28 to TRBJ2-1; D tentatively reads TRBD1 or TRBD2 (5 bases each). V lost 7 bases and J lost 0, with 13 bases in between. CDR1 is MDHEN, CDR2 SYDVKM, per germline. CDR3 length equals 15 residues.

The rearrangement links TRBV11-1 to TRBJ1-3; TRBD1 might be the D (5 bases). The germline gives CDR1 SGHAT, CDR2 FQDESV (reference sequence). V lost 2 bases to trimming and J lost 2 bases, with 13 bases between them. This CDR3 spans 16 amino acids. The CDR3 reads CASSLSAGPTGNTIYF. The CDR3 DNA reads TGTGCCAGCAGCTTAAGCGCAGGGCCGACTGGAAACACCATATATTTT.

The V gene is TRBV12-2, the J gene TRBJ2-7; TRBD1 reflects the table's D call only, with no check against the DNA. TRBV12-2 represents a pseudogene. The CDR3 runs to 18 residues. In nucleotides, the CDR3 is TGTGCAAGTCGCTTAGCCTCACAGGGGGCCCTCAAGCTCTACGAGCAGTACTTC. This translates into CASRLASQGALKLYEQYF.